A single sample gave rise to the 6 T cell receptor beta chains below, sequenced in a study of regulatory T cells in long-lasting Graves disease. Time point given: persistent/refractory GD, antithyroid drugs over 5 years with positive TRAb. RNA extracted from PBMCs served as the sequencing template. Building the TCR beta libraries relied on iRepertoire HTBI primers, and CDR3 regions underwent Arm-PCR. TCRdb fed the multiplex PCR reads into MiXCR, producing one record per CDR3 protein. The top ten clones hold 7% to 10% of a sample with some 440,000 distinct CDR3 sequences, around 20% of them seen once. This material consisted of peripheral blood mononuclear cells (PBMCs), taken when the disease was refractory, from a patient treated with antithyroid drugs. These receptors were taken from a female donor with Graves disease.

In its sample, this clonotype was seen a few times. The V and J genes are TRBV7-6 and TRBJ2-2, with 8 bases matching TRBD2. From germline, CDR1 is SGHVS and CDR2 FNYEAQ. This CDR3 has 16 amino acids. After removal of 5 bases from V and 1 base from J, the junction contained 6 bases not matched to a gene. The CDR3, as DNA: TGTGCCAGCAGCCCAAATAGCGGGGAGAACACCGGGGAGCTGTTTTTT. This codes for CASSPNSGENTGELFF.

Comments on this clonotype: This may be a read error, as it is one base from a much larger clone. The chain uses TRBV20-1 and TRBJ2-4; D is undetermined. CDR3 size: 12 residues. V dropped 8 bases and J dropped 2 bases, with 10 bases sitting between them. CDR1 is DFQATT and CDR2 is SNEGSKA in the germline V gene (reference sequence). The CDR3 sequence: CSTGRTKNIQYF. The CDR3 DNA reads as TGCAGTACGGGCAGGACCAAAAACATTCAGTACTTC.

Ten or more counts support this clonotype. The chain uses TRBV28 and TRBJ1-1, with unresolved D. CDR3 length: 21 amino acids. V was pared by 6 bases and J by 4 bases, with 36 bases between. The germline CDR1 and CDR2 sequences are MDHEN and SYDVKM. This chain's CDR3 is CASSSPPLSISSHLLRTEAFF. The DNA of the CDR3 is TGTGCCAGCAGCTCCCCCCCCCTATCAATCTCCTCTCATCTCCTCCGCACTGAAGCTTTCTTT.

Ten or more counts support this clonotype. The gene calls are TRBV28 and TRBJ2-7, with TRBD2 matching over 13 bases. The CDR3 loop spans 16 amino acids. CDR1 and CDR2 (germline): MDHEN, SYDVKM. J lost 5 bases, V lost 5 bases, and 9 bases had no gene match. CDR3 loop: CASSDPGTSGKDEQYF. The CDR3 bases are TGTGCCAGCAGTGATCCCGGGACTAGCGGGAAGGACGAGCAGTACTTC.

For the CDR3, the DNA is TGCGCCAGCAGCCAACAGGGCAGTTTGATGAACACTGAAGCTTTCTTT. Its translation is CASSQQGSLMNTEAFF. This chain links TRBV4-1 with TRBJ1-1; D may be TRBD1 (5 bases). Per the germline V gene, CDR1 is MGHRA and CDR2 is YSYEKL. CDR3 length: 16 residues. V lost 2 bases, J lost 0 bases, and 13 bases lay in between.

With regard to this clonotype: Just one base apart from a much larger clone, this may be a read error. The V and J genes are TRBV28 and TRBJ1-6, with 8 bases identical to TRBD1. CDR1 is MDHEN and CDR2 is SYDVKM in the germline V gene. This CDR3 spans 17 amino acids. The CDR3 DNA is TGTACCAGCAGCTCGGGTGGACAGGGCTCCTATAATTCACCCCTCCACTTT. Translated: CTSSSGGQGSYNSPLHF.